These 3 T cell receptor beta chains were sequenced from one sample in a study of T-cell reconstitution after alpha-beta-depleted transplantation in children. During its preparation, the TCRbeta library received unique molecular identifiers. TCRdb processed the PCR reads anew with MiXCR; each CDR3 protein has one entry. Among a few hundred thousand distinct CDR3 sequences listed, 25% to 30% were seen once. The material was PBMCs, obtained before TCRalphabeta/CD19-depleted stem cell transplant. These receptors were taken from a boy under three years old with Wiskott-Aldrich syndrome, due to receive a stem cell transplant.

The sample holds a few counts of this clonotype. This rearrangement joins TRBV12-3 or TRBV12-4 to TRBJ2-7; 8 positions agree with TRBD2. The CDR3 is made up of 14 amino acids. V shed 3 bases and J 3 bases; nucleotides not matched to a gene: 4. In DNA form, the CDR3 reads TGTGCCAGCAGTTTTGCGGGGGGAAACTACGAGCAGTACTTC. Its protein product is CASSFAGGNYEQYF.

The J gene is TRBJ1-5, the V gene TRBV12-3 or TRBV12-4; D uncertain. There are 14 residues in the CDR3. Trimming took off 7 bases at V and 0 bases at J, with 10 bases between the two ends. CDR3 in DNA: TGTGCCAGCAAGGGCAGGACTAGCAATCAGCCCCAGCATTTT. Protein: CASKGRTSNQPQHF.

This clonotype was found once. The rearrangement uses TRBV11-1 and TRBJ2-3; possibly TRBD1 for D (5 bases). The CDR3 is 18 amino acids. The germline V and J ends were trimmed by 5 bases and 2 bases, with 23 bases remaining between them. The germline CDR1 and CDR2 sequences are SGHAT and FQDESV (reference sequence). CDR3 nucleotide sequence: TGTGCCAGCAGCCCCGGACGTCTGATGGGGCCTCACACAGATACGCAGTATTTT. It yields the protein CASSPGRLMGPHTDTQYF.